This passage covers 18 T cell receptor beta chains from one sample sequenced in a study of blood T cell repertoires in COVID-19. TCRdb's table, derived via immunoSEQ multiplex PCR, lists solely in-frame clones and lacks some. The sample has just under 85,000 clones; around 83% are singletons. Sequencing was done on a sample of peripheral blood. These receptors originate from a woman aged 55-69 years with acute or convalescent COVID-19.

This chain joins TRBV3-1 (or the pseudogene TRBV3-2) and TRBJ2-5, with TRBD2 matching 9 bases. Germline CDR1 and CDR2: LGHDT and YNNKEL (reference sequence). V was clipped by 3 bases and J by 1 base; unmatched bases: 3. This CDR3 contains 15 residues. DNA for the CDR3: TGTGCCAGCAGCCATGGGACTAGCCGCCAAGAGACCCAGTACTTC. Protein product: CASSHGTSRQETQYF.

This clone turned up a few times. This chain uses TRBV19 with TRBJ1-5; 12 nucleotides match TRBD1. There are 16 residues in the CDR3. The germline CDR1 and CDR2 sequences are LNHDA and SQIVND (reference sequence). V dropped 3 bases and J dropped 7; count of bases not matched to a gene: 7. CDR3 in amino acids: CASSIPGQGAKQPQHF. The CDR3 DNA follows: TGTGCCAGTAGTATCCCGGGACAGGGGGCGAAGCAGCCCCAGCATTTT.

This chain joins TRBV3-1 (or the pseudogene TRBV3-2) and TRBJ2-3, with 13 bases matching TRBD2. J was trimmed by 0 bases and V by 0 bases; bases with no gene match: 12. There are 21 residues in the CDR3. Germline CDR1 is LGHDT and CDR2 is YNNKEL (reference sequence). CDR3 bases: TGTGCCAGCAGCCAAGAAGGCGGCTGCGGACTAGCGGGGGTTAGCACAGATACGCAGTATTTT. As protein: CASSQEGGCGLAGVSTDTQYF.

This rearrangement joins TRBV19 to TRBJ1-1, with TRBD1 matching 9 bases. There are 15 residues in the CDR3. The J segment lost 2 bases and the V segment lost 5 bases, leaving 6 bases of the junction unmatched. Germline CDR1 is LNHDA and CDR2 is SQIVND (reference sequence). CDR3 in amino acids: CASSQQGAGNTEAFF. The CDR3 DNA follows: TGTGCCAGTAGTCAACAGGGGGCAGGTAACACTGAAGCTTTCTTT.

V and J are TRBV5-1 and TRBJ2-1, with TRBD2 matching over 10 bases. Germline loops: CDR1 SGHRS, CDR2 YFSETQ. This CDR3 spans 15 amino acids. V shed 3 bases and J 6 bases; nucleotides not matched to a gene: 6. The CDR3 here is CASSYLAGVGNEQFF. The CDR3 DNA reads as TGCGCCAGCAGCTACCTAGCGGGAGTGGGCAATGAGCAGTTCTTC.

The CDR3 loop is CATTAGTGGYGYTF. CDR3 nucleotide sequence: TGCGCCACTACCGCCGGGACAGGGGGCTATGGCTACACCTTC. This chain uses TRBV5-1 with TRBJ1-2, with TRBD1 matching over 11 bases. This CDR3 is 14 amino acids long. Germline V gene lookup returns CDR1 SGHRS and CDR2 YFSETQ. V was pared by 9 bases and J by 4 bases, with 8 bases of the junction left unmatched. Combining the CDR3 with reference TRBV5-1 and TRBJ1-2 gives the whole variable domain KAGVTQTPRYLIKTRGQQVTLSCSPISGHRSVSWYQQTPGQGLQFLFEYFSETQRNKGNFPGRFSGRQFSNSRSEMNVSTLELGDSALYLCATTAGTGGYGYTFGSGTRLTVV.

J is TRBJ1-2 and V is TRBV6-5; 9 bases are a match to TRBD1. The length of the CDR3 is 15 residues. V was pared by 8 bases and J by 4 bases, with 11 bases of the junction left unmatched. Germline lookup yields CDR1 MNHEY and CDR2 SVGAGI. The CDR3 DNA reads TGTGCCAGCCACACAGGGGGCAAGCCGGGCTATGGCTACACCTTC. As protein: CASHTGGKPGYGYTF.

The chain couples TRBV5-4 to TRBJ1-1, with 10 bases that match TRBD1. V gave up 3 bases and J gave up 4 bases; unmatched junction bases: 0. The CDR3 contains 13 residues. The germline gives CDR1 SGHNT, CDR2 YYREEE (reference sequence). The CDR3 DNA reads TGTGCCAGCAGCTGGACAGGGGGCACTGAAGCTTTCTTT. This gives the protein CASSWTGGTEAFF.

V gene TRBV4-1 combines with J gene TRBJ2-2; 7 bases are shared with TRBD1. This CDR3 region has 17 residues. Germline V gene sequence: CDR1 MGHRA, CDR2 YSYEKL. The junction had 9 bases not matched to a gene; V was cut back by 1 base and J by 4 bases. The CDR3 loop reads CASSQVPGTASTGELFF. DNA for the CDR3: TGCGCCAGCAGCCAAGTCCCCGGGACAGCGAGCACCGGGGAGCTGTTTTTT.

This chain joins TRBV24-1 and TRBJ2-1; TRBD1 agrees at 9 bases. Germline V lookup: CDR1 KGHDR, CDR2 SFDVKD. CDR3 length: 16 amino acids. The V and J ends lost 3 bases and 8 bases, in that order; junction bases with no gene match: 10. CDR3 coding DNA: TGTGCCACCAGTGATCCGAACAGGGGGCGCAAACATGAGCAGTTCTTC. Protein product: CATSDPNRGRKHEQFF.

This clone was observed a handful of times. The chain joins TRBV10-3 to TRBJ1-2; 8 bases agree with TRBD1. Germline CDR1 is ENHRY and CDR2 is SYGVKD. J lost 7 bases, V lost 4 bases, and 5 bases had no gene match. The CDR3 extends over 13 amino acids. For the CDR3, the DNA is TGTGCCATCAGTGGGACAGGGATGGGTGGCTACACCTTC. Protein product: CAISGTGMGGYTF.

CDR3 amino acids: CASSTGTGSYEQYF. CDR3 bases: TGTGCCAGCAGTACCGGGACAGGGTCCTACGAGCAGTACTTC. V is TRBV6-2 or TRBV6-3 and J is TRBJ2-7; TRBD1 aligns across 9 bases. V was pared by 5 bases and J by 1 base, with 3 bases of the junction left unmatched. The V gene's germline CDR1 is MNHEY and CDR2 SVGEGT. The CDR3 has 14 residues.

The CDR3 region is CASRGGHVGWEAFF. The CDR3 region has the DNA TGTGCCAGTAGAGGGGGACACGTTGGCTGGGAAGCTTTCTTT. The J gene is TRBJ1-1, the V gene TRBV19; D is possibly TRBD1 (6 bases). This CDR3 spans 14 amino acids. Trimming removed 6 bases from V and 8 bases from J, with 19 bases in between. From germline, CDR1 is LNHDA and CDR2 SQIVND (reference sequence).

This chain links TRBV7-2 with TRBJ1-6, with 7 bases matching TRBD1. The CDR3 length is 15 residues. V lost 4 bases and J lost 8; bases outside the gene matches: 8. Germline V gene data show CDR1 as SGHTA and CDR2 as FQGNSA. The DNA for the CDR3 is TGTGCCAGCAGCTCTTACACAGGGGTGGATTCACCCCTCCACTTT. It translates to CASSSYTGVDSPLHF.

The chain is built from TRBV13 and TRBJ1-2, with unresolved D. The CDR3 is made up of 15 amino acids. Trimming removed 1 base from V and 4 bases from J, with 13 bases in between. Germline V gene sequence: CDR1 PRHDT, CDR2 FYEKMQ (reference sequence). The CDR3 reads CASSLAGPLVYGYTF. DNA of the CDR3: TGTGCCAGCAGCTTAGCCGGGCCACTAGTCTATGGCTACACCTTC.

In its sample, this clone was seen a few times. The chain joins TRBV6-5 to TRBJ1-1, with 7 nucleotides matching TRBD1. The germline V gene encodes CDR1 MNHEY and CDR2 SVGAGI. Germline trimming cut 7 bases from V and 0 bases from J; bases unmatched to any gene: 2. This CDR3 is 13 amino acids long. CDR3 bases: TGTGCCAGCAAGGGGACAGTGAACACTGAAGCTTTCTTT. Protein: CASKGTVNTEAFF.

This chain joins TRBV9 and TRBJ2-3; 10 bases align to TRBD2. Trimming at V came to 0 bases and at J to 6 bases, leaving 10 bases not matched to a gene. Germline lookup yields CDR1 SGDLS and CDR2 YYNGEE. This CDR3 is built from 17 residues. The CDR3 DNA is TGTGCCAGCAGCGTAGGAGGGACTAGCGCACTTGGCGATACGCAGTATTTT. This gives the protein CASSVGGTSALGDTQYF.

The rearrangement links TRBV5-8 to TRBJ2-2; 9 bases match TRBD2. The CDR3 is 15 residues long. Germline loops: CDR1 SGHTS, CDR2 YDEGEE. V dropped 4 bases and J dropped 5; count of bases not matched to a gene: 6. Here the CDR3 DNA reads TGTGCCAGCAGCCGTAGACTAGCGGCAACCGGGGAGCTGTTTTTT. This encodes CASSRRLAATGELFF.